This T cell receptor beta chain was documented in a study of cytomegalovirus exposure and HLA in healthy donors. The PCR used 60 Vbeta and 13 Jbeta primers. Repertoires were generated with immunoSEQ multiplex PCR, while TCRdb's copy carries only in-frame clones and drops some. Here the sample spans under 45,000 clones, roughly 80% being singletons. Points from the study as a whole: A few V segments could not be told apart, such as TRBV6-2 and TRBV6-3, and were left out.

CDR3 size: 15 residues. Germline-derived CDR1 and CDR2 are SGDLS and YYNGEE. V dropped 0 bases and J dropped 7 bases, with 16 bases sitting between them. Of note for this clone: The antigen remains undetermined.

The sequence was collected from a male donor in good health and CMV-seronegative. Sequenced material: PBMCs. The V call is TRBV9, the J call TRBJ2-5, with D perhaps matching TRBD2 (6 bases). CDR3 loop: CASSVGGIADGTQYF. In DNA, the CDR3 is TGTGCCAGCAGCGTAGGCGGGATAGCGGACGGGACCCAGTACTTC.